This is a list of T cell receptor beta chains from one sample in a study of beta chain features in type 1 diabetes. The protocol was immunoSEQ multiplex PCR, while the TCRdb copy is restricted to in-frame clones and leaves out a portion. The sample records around 430,000 clones, about 29% being singletons. Sequenced: naive CD4+ T cells from blood. Receptors originate from a young man in good health. CDR3s include the opening cysteine and the closing phenylalanine or tryptophan. A D gene is named only where the DNA matches it firmly. Some rows have no size entry. The others give once, few or many, or a class for an expanded clone.

clone_size: few; d_call: .; v_call: TRBV10-3; j_call: TRBJ2-7; cdr3_aa: CAISDETASYEQYF; cdr3_nt: TGTGCCATCAGTGACGAGACGGCGTCCTACGAGCAGTACTTC
clone_size: .; d_call: .; v_call: TRBV6-5; j_call: TRBJ2-1; cdr3_aa: CASTIRRGSNEQFF; cdr3_nt: TGTGCCAGCACCATCCGGAGGGGTTCAAATGAGCAGTTCTTC
clone_size: .; d_call: .; v_call: TRBV30; j_call: TRBJ2-2; cdr3_aa: CAWSRAGATGELFF; cdr3_nt: TGTGCCTGGAGTAGGGCAGGGGCCACCGGGGAGCTGTTTTTT
clone_size: few; d_call: .; v_call: TRBV5-4; j_call: TRBJ2-3; cdr3_aa: CASSLGTRRTDTQYF; cdr3_nt: TGTGCCAGCAGCTTGGGCACTAGACGCACAGATACGCAGTATTTT
clone_size: .; d_call: TRBD2; v_call: TRBV30; j_call: TRBJ2-3; cdr3_aa: CAWSVGGSADTQYF; cdr3_nt: TGTGCCTGGAGTGTTGGCGGGAGTGCAGATACGCAGTATTTT
clone_size: few; d_call: TRBD1; v_call: TRBV15; j_call: TRBJ2-1; cdr3_aa: CATSRDHGTGENEQFF; cdr3_nt: TGTGCCACCAGCAGAGATCACGGGACAGGGGAGAATGAGCAGTTCTTC
clone_size: .; d_call: TRBD1; v_call: TRBV6-5; j_call: TRBJ2-5; cdr3_aa: CASRGTGVETQYF; cdr3_nt: TGTGCCAGCAGAGGGACAGGGGTAGAGACCCAGTACTTC
clone_size: .; d_call: TRBD2; v_call: TRBV6-5; j_call: TRBJ2-5; cdr3_aa: CASRRLADQETQYF; cdr3_nt: TGTGCCAGCAGACGACTAGCGGATCAAGAGACCCAGTACTTC
clone_size: .; d_call: .; v_call: TRBV28; j_call: TRBJ2-7; cdr3_aa: CATQGTLTYEQYF; cdr3_nt: TGTGCCACCCAAGGGACACTGACCTACGAGCAGTACTTC
clone_size: .; d_call: TRBD2; v_call: TRBV7-9; j_call: TRBJ2-1; cdr3_aa: CASSLGLGASGNYNEQFF; cdr3_nt: TGTGCCAGCAGCTTAGGACTTGGGGCTAGCGGGAATTACAATGAGCAGTTCTTC
clone_size: .; d_call: .; v_call: TRBV30; j_call: TRBJ2-1; cdr3_aa: CAWSVRSGPFF; cdr3_nt: TGTGCCTGGAGTGTACGTTCTGGACCGTTCTTC
clone_size: .; d_call: .; v_call: TRBV30; j_call: TRBJ2-7; cdr3_aa: CAWRRGQLDYQYF; cdr3_nt: TGTGCCTGGAGAAGAGGACAGTTAGACTATCAGTACTTC
clone_size: few; d_call: TRBD2; v_call: TRBV5-1; j_call: TRBJ2-1; cdr3_aa: CASSLAGGDRASGSGSYNEQFF; cdr3_nt: TGCGCCAGCAGCTTGGCCGGCGGGGATCGGGCTAGCGGGAGTGGCTCCTACAATGAGCAGTTCTTC
clone_size: .; d_call: .; v_call: TRBV5-4; j_call: TRBJ2-3; cdr3_aa: CASSLRVGTDTQYF; cdr3_nt: TGTGCCAGCAGCTTGAGGGTGGGCACAGATACGCAGTATTTT
clone_size: .; d_call: .; v_call: TRBV30; j_call: TRBJ2-7; cdr3_aa: CAWSPGMASYEQYF; cdr3_nt: TGTGCCTGGAGCCCCGGAATGGCCTCCTACGAGCAGTACTTC
clone_size: few; d_call: TRBD2; v_call: TRBV18; j_call: TRBJ2-7; cdr3_aa: CASSPGLADEQYF; cdr3_nt: TGTGCCAGCTCACCGGGACTAGCGGACGAGCAGTACTTC
clone_size: .; d_call: .; v_call: TRBV10-1; j_call: TRBJ2-5; cdr3_aa: CASSESRFQSGKETQYF; cdr3_nt: TGCGCCAGCAGTGAGTCAAGGTTTCAAAGCGGAAAGGAGACCCAGTACTTC
clone_size: .; d_call: TRBD1; v_call: TRBV29-1; j_call: TRBJ1-2; cdr3_aa: CSVDRGQGGYGYTF; cdr3_nt: TGCAGCGTTGACCGGGGACAGGGTGGCTATGGCTACACCTTC
clone_size: few; d_call: TRBD2; v_call: TRBV7-8; j_call: TRBJ2-2; cdr3_aa: CASSALAGGPRELFF; cdr3_nt: TGTGCCAGCAGCGCACTAGCGGGAGGGCCAAGGGAGCTGTTTTTT
clone_size: .; d_call: .; v_call: TRBV6-5; j_call: TRBJ2-1; cdr3_aa: CASSRGHSGEQFF; cdr3_nt: TGTGCCAGCAGTCGGGGACATAGCGGTGAGCAGTTCTTC
clone_size: .; d_call: TRBD2; v_call: TRBV19; j_call: TRBJ2-7; cdr3_aa: CASSSRLAGAYEQYF; cdr3_nt: TGTGCCAGTAGTTCCCGACTAGCGGGGGCCTACGAGCAGTACTTC
clone_size: .; d_call: .; v_call: TRBV13; j_call: TRBJ1-1; cdr3_aa: CASSLEGVEAFF; cdr3_nt: TGTGCCAGCAGCTTAGAGGGGGTAGAAGCTTTCTTT
clone_size: .; d_call: .; v_call: TRBV6-5; j_call: TRBJ2-7; cdr3_aa: CASSYSGWGQQYF; cdr3_nt: TGTGCCAGCAGTTACTCGGGCTGGGGCCAGCAGTACTTC
clone_size: few; d_call: .; v_call: TRBV7-9; j_call: TRBJ2-1; cdr3_aa: CASRGSNEQFF; cdr3_nt: TGTGCCAGTAGAGGTTCTAATGAGCAGTTCTTC
clone_size: .; d_call: .; v_call: TRBV30; j_call: TRBJ2-7; cdr3_aa: CAWSVLDHYEQYF; cdr3_nt: TGTGCCTGGAGTGTACTGGACCACTACGAGCAGTACTTC
clone_size: .; d_call: .; v_call: TRBV18; j_call: TRBJ2-4; cdr3_aa: CASSPQGTDIQYF; cdr3_nt: TGTGCCAGCTCACCTCAGGGGACCGACATTCAGTACTTC
clone_size: .; d_call: .; v_call: TRBV29-1; j_call: TRBJ2-5; cdr3_aa: CSGMDLLGGTQYF; cdr3_nt: TGCAGCGGAATGGACTTGCTCGGTGGGACCCAGTACTTC
clone_size: few; d_call: TRBD1; v_call: TRBV4-1; j_call: TRBJ2-3; cdr3_aa: CASRSAGGADTQYF; cdr3_nt: TGCGCCAGCAGGTCGGCAGGGGGCGCGGATACGCAGTATTTT
clone_size: few; d_call: .; v_call: TRBV30; j_call: TRBJ2-3; cdr3_aa: CAWSVHSTDTQYF; cdr3_nt: TGTGCCTGGAGTGTTCATAGCACAGATACGCAGTATTTT
clone_size: few; d_call: .; v_call: TRBV7-9; j_call: TRBJ2-3; cdr3_aa: CASSSVGRPDTQYF; cdr3_nt: TGTGCCAGCAGCTCCGTGGGACGCCCAGATACGCAGTATTTT
clone_size: few; d_call: TRBD1; v_call: TRBV29-1; j_call: TRBJ2-7; cdr3_aa: CSVAPGQGYEQYF; cdr3_nt: TGCAGCGTCGCTCCGGGACAGGGGTACGAGCAGTACTTC
clone_size: few; d_call: .; v_call: TRBV21-1; j_call: TRBJ2-3; cdr3_aa: CASAGTNRGTDTQYF; cdr3_nt: TGTGCCAGCGCCGGGACCAACCGGGGCACAGATACGCAGTATTTT
clone_size: few; d_call: .; v_call: TRBV2; j_call: TRBJ1-2; cdr3_aa: CASSELGISNYGYTF; cdr3_nt: TGTGCCAGCAGTGAACTGGGGATTTCTAACTATGGCTACACCTTC
clone_size: .; d_call: .; v_call: TRBV29-1; j_call: TRBJ2-7; cdr3_aa: CSVTRGVRYEQYF; cdr3_nt: TGCAGCGTAACAAGGGGGGTTCGGTACGAGCAGTACTTC
clone_size: .; d_call: TRBD1; v_call: TRBV18; j_call: TRBJ1-2; cdr3_aa: CASSPEGASGYTF; cdr3_nt: TGTGCCAGCTCACCAGAGGGGGCGAGTGGCTACACCTTC
clone_size: .; d_call: .; v_call: TRBV23-1; j_call: TRBJ2-7; cdr3_aa: CASSQSRDVGYEQYF; cdr3_nt: TGCGCCAGCAGTCAATCCCGGGACGTGGGCTACGAGCAGTACTTC
clone_size: .; d_call: TRBD2; v_call: TRBV28; j_call: TRBJ2-2; cdr3_aa: CASSPHTGTSGKEGELFF; cdr3_nt: TGTGCCAGCAGTCCGCATACCGGGACTAGCGGGAAGGAGGGGGAGCTGTTTTTT